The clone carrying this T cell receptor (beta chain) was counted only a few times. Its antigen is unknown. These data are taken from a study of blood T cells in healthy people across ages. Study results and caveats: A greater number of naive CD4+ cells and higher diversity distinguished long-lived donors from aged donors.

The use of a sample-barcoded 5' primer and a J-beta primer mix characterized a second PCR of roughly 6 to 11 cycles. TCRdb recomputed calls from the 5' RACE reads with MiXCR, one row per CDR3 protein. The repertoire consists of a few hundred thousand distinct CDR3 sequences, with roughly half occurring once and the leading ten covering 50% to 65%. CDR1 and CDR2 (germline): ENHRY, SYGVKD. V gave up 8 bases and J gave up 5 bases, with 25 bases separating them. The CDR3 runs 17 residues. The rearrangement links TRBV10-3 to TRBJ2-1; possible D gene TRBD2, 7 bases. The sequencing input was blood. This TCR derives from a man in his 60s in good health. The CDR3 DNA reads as TGTGCCATCGGGGACGGGGGCCATGGGGGGAGGGACAATGAGCAGTTCTTC. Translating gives CAIGDGGHGGRDNEQFF.